This T cell receptor beta chain was obtained from a study of CD8+ T cells in alopecia areata. Remarks on this clone: Antigen: not known.

Extraction and reverse transcription of RNA yielded cDNA as the sequencing template. Measured with immunoSEQ multiplex PCR; TCRdb has only the in-frame clones, and not every one. The table includes roughly 250,000 clones, roughly 63% detected once. Study-level findings and limits: In scalp and blood during tofacitinib, many expanded lesional clones persisted.

The germline CDR1 and CDR2 sequences are SGHNT and YYREEE (reference sequence). V lost 4 bases to trimming and J lost 5 bases, with 9 bases between them. The CDR3 loop spans 12 amino acids. Treatment defined: oral pan-JAK inhibitor, 5-10 mg twice daily. The V call is TRBV5-4, the J call TRBJ2-5; D unclear. Sequenced here: CD4+ T cells sorted from blood, sampled around week 54, from a patient treated with tofacitinib. The clonotype comes from a human donor with alopecia areata. The CDR3 region is CASSPHRETQYF. The CDR3 coding sequence is TGTGCCAGCAGCCCCCACCGGGAGACCCAGTACTTC.